The rows below give T cell receptor beta chains drawn from one sample of a study of blood T cell repertoires in COVID-19. Assay: immunoSEQ multiplex PCR; the TCRdb copy retains only in-frame clones and omits some. The sample lists roughly 460,000 clones, about 90% occurring once. Sequences were obtained from peripheral blood. These receptors were obtained from a young man with COVID-19, enrolled during active disease. The CDR3 runs from the conserved cysteine through the conserved F or W. Each record gives: J gene, D gene, clone size, V gene, CDR3 DNA, CDR3 protein. D genes are given only for firm matches. Part of the rows lack a size; the others show once, few, many or a class for expanded clones.

>TRBJ2-7|TRBD1|.|TRBV10-3
TGTGCCATCAGTGAGTCACCGGGACAGGGGACTAGCGAGCAGTACTTC
CAISESPGQGTSEQYF
>TRBJ2-1|TRBD2|.|TRBV28
TGTGCCAGCGCGGGGACTAGCGGGAGACTCAGTCAGTTCTTC
CASAGTSGRLSQFF
>TRBJ2-7|.|few|TRBV13
TGTGCCAGCAGCTGGGGGACATCCCTAAACTCCTACGAGCAGTACTTC
CASSWGTSLNSYEQYF
>TRBJ2-5|TRBD1|once|TRBV30
TGTGCCTGGAGTGTGCGAGGGGGCGGCGGAGAGACCCAGTACTTC
CAWSVRGGGGETQYF
>TRBJ1-1|.|.|TRBV16
TGTGCCAGCAGCCAAACCAGAAACACTGAAGCTTTCTTT
CASSQTRNTEAFF
>TRBJ1-2|.|.|TRBV5-6
TGTGCCAGCACCGGGTTTAGGGGGGGCAGCTACTATGGCTACACCTTC
CASTGFRGGSYYGYTF
>TRBJ1-1|TRBD1|once|TRBV4-1
TGCGCCAGCAGCCACAAACAGGGGGGAGACACTGAAGCTTTCTTT
CASSHKQGGDTEAFF
>TRBJ1-2|.|.|TRBV2
TGTGCCAGCAGAGGATGGGGGGTCTATGGCTACACCTTC
CASRGWGVYGYTF
>TRBJ1-3|.|.|TRBV6-1
TGTGCCAGCAGTGAACGGGATTTCTATTCTGGAAACACCATATATTTT
CASSERDFYSGNTIYF
>TRBJ2-7|.|.|TRBV9
TGTGCCAGCAGCCCCACAGGGCACTACGAGCAGTACTTC
CASSPTGHYEQYF
>TRBJ1-1|TRBD1|few|TRBV5-1
TGCGCCAGCAGCTTGGTTTACAAGCAGGGGGCGAGGACTGAAGCTTTCTTT
CASSLVYKQGARTEAFF
>TRBJ1-1|TRBD1|once|TRBV11-2
TGTGCCAGCAGCCCTGTACAGGGGGTGGTCACTGAAGCTTTCTTT
CASSPVQGVVTEAFF
>TRBJ2-7|.|.|TRBV20-1
TGCAGTGCTTACCTCTCGGGCGAGCAGTACTTC
CSAYLSGEQYF
>TRBJ2-7|.|.|TRBV3-1/TRBV3-2
TGTGCCAGCAGCCAAGACAGAACCTCATTCTCCGAGCAGTACTTC
CASSQDRTSFSEQYF
>TRBJ2-7|.|.|TRBV3-1/TRBV3-2
TGTGCCAGCAGCCAAGCGACTGATTTCTACGAGCAGTACTTC
CASSQATDFYEQYF
>TRBJ1-1|.|.|TRBV27
TGTGCCAGCAGTTGGGGGGGGCCAGGTAACACTGAAGCTTTCTTT
CASSWGGPGNTEAFF
>TRBJ2-2|.|.|TRBV21-1
TGTGCCAGCAGTTCCCCCCCGGGGAGAGGCACCGGGGAGCTGTTTTTT
CASSSPPGRGTGELFF
>TRBJ1-2|TRBD1|.|TRBV29-1
TGCAGCGTCACACAGGGGTCTAACTATGGCTACACCTTC
CSVTQGSNYGYTF
>TRBJ2-5|.|.|TRBV2
TGTGCCAGCAGTGAAGAATTGGCAGGGGTAGGCGAGACCCAGTACTTC
CASSEELAGVGETQYF
>TRBJ2-1|.|.|TRBV6-5
TGTGCCAGCACCAAGGGAGGGGGTGAGCAGTTCTTC
CASTKGGGEQFF
>TRBJ1-2|TRBD1|.|TRBV9
TGTGCCAGCAGCGTTGGACAGGGTTCTGGCTACACCTTC
CASSVGQGSGYTF
>TRBJ1-4|.|.|TRBV5-1
TGCGCCAGCAGCTTGGAGACGGGGGTTAATGAAAAACTGTTTTTT
CASSLETGVNEKLFF
>TRBJ1-1|.|few|TRBV7-9
TGTGCCAGCAGCTTAGGTGGGTCGGGCACTGAAGCTTTCTTT
CASSLGGSGTEAFF